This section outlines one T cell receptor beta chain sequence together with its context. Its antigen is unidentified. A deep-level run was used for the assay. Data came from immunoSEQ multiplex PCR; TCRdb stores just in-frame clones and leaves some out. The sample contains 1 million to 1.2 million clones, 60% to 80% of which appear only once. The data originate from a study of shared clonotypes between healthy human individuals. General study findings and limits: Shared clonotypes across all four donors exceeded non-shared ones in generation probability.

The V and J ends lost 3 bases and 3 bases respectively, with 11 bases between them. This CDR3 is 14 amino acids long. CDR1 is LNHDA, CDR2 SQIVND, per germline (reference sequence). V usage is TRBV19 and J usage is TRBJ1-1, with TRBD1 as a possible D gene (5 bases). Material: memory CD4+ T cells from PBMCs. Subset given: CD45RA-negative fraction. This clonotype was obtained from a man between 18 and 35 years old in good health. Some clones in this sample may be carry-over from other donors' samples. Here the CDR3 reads CASSIAGGYTEAFF. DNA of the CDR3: TGTGCCAGTAGTATCGCCGGGGGTTACACTGAAGCTTTCTTT.